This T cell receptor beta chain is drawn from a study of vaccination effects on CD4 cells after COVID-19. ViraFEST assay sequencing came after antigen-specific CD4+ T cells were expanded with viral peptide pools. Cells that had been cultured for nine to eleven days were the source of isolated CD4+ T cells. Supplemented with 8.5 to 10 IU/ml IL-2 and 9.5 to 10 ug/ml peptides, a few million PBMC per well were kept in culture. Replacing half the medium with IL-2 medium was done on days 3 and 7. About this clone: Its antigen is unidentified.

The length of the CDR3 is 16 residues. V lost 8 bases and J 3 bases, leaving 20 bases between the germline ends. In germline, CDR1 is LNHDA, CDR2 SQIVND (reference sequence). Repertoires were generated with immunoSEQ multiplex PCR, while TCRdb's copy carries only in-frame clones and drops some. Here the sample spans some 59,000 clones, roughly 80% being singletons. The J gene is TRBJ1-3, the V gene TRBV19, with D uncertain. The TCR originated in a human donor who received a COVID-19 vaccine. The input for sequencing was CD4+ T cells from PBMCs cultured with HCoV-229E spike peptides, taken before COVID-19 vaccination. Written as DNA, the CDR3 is TGTGCCAGTTCCTACCTCGCCAGTCCTCGTGGAAACACCATATATTTT. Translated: CASSYLASPRGNTIYF.